The 22 T cell receptor beta chains in this list originate from one sample, sequenced in a study of siplizumab effects on memory and regulatory T cells. Here immunoSEQ multiplex PCR was the method, and the copy in TCRdb shows in-frame clones only, minus some. The sample yields 65,000 to 90,000 clones, 90% to 95% seen once. Sequenced material: CD8+ T cells sorted from blood. The receptors here all came from a human donor in good health.

V gene TRBV19 combines with J gene TRBJ1-5; tentatively, D is TRBD1 (6 bases). Between the trimmed V and J ends, which lost 6 bases and 3 bases, there was a span of 12 bases. The CDR3 length is 14 residues. The germline gives CDR1 LNHDA, CDR2 SQIVND (reference sequence). The DNA for the CDR3 is TGTGCCAGTAGCTATTGGGACAACAATCAGCCCCAGCATTTT. This gives the protein CASSYWDNNQPQHF.

V and J are TRBV28 and TRBJ2-3; D remains ambiguous. This CDR3 is built from 10 residues. Deletions cut 4 bases from V and 9 bases from J, with 5 bases between. The germline V gene encodes CDR1 MDHEN and CDR2 SYDVKM. CDR3 loop: CASSSDTQYF. The CDR3 region has the DNA TGTGCCAGCAGTTCGGACACGCAGTATTTT.

This clone was observed a few times. Distinct nucleotide sequences in the sample also encode this CDR3. V gene TRBV10-1 combines with J gene TRBJ1-1, with D possibly TRBD1 on 6 matching bases. The ends were cut back, 6 bases at V and 1 base at J, with 12 bases in the middle. This CDR3 comprises 14 residues. The germline gives CDR1 WNHNN, CDR2 SYGVQD (reference sequence). This CDR3 is CASSRDMTNTEAFF. In DNA, the CDR3 is TGCGCCAGCAGCCGGGACATGACGAACACTGAAGCTTTCTTT.

The chain combines TRBV6-5 with TRBJ2-2; D gene unclear. Between the trimmed V and J ends, which lost 6 bases and 4 bases, there was a span of 6 bases. The germline CDR1 and CDR2 sequences are MNHEY and SVGAGI. The CDR3 length is 12 residues. The CDR3 is CASRVITGELFF. The CDR3 region has the DNA TGTGCCAGCAGAGTGATCACCGGGGAGCTGTTTTTT.

The rearrangement uses TRBV5-4 and TRBJ2-7; weak D call: TRBD2 (6 bases). Trimming removed 7 bases from V and 2 bases from J, with 10 bases in between. The CDR3 sequence is 12 residues long. Germline V gene data show CDR1 as SGHNT and CDR2 as YYREEE (reference sequence). CDR3 nucleotide sequence: TGTGCCAGCTCCTGGGGGGCCTACGAGCAGTACTTC. Protein sequence: CASSWGAYEQYF.

This chain connects TRBV7-9 to TRBJ1-2, with TRBD1 matching over 7 bases. The CDR3 sequence is 17 residues long. Germline trimming cut 5 bases from V and 0 bases from J; bases unmatched to any gene: 12. Germline CDR1 is SEHNR and CDR2 is FQNEAQ (reference sequence). In nucleotides, the CDR3 is TGTGCCAGCAGCCCTAGGGAGGGGGCGGTTGCTAACTATGGCTACACCTTC. This gives the protein CASSPREGAVANYGYTF.

The genes are TRBV27 and TRBJ2-7; D might be TRBD2 (6 bases). Germline lookup yields CDR1 MNHEY and CDR2 SMNVEV (reference sequence). V shed 2 bases and J shed 6 bases, with 11 bases lying between them. The CDR3 length is 13 residues. This CDR3 is CASSLMGGGEQYF. In nucleotides, the CDR3 is TGTGCCAGCAGTTTAATGGGGGGTGGCGAGCAGTACTTC.

The chain links TRBV28 to TRBJ2-4; 8 bases agree with TRBD2. Germline CDR1 reads MDHEN; CDR2 reads SYDVKM. This CDR3 is 14 amino acids long. V lost 6 bases and J lost 6; bases outside the gene matches: 7. This CDR3 reads CASSPTSGGNIQYF. As DNA, the CDR3 is TGTGCCAGCAGCCCAACTAGCGGCGGAAACATTCAGTACTTC.

The rearrangement uses TRBV4-3 and TRBJ2-1; D is possibly TRBD2 (6 bases). CDR1 and CDR2 (germline): LGHNA, YSLEER. The ends were cut back, 0 bases at V and 3 bases at J, with 15 bases in the middle. CDR3 size: 17 residues. CDR3 sequence (DNA): TGCGCCAGCAGCCAAGATAGGGCGTCGGGGGACTACAATGAGCAGTTCTTC. It is translated as CASSQDRASGDYNEQFF.

The V call is TRBV4-1, the J call TRBJ2-3; D is possibly TRBD1 (6 bases). CDR3 length equals 15 residues. The germline V gene encodes CDR1 MGHRA and CDR2 YSYEKL. V lost 0 bases and J 2 bases, leaving 9 bases between the germline ends. CDR3 in amino acids: CASSQEGGLTDTQYF. CDR3 DNA sequence: TGCGCCAGCAGCCAAGAAGGGGGTCTCACAGATACGCAGTATTTT.

The gene calls are TRBV30 and TRBJ1-1, with D possibly matching TRBD1 (5 bases). Between the trimmed V and J ends, which lost 5 bases and 0 bases, there was a span of 7 bases. The CDR3 has 12 residues. Germline V CDR1 and CDR2: GTSNPN, SVGIG (reference sequence). The CDR3 region is CAWGAVNTEAFF. CDR3 DNA sequence: TGTGCCTGGGGGGCGGTGAACACTGAAGCTTTCTTT.

V usage is TRBV19 and J usage is TRBJ2-3, with unresolved D. The CDR3 covers 15 residues. Trimming shortened V by 0 bases and J by 6 bases, and 13 bases separated the two germline ends. The germline V gene encodes CDR1 LNHDA and CDR2 SQIVND (reference sequence). The CDR3 DNA is TGTGCCAGTAGTATAGAGGCTACTTATGATGATACGCAGTATTTT. Encoded protein: CASSIEATYDDTQYF. The entire variable domain, with the rest obtained from reference TRBV19 and TRBJ2-3, is as follows: DGGITQSPKYLFRKEGQNVTLSCEQNLNHDAMYWYRQDPGQGLRLIYYSQIVNDFQKGDIAEGYSVSREKKESFPLTVTSAQKNPTAFYLCASSIEATYDDTQYFGPGTRLTVL.

The chain combines TRBV5-5 with TRBJ1-2, with D tentatively TRBD1 (6 bases). CDR1 and CDR2 from the germline V gene are SGHKS and YYEKEE (reference sequence). Trimming took off 4 bases at V and 3 bases at J, with 13 bases between the two ends. This CDR3 is built from 14 residues. The CDR3 loop reads CASSPETGDYGYTF. In DNA form, the CDR3 reads TGTGCCAGCAGCCCCGAGACAGGTGACTATGGCTACACCTTC.

CDR3 loop: CATQTGGYNQPQHF. The CDR3 nucleotides are TGTGCCACCCAAACAGGGGGATACAATCAGCCCCAGCATTTT. The chain recombines TRBV19 with TRBJ1-5, with 8 bases fitting TRBD1. The trim removed 10 bases at V and 3 bases at J, leaving 8 bases unmatched. The CDR3 totals 14 residues. Germline V gene data show CDR1 as LNHDA and CDR2 as SQIVND (reference sequence). Full variable domain (rest looked up from reference TRBV19 and TRBJ1-5): DGGITQSPKYLFRKEGQNVTLSCEQNLNHDAMYWYRQDPGQGLRLIYYSQIVNDFQKGDIAEGYSVSREKKESFPLTVTSAQKNPTAFYLCATQTGGYNQPQHFGDGTRLSIL.

The genes are TRBV27 and TRBJ2-5; D not resolved. The end of the DNA aligns better with TRBJ2-7, so the J call may be wrong. CDR1 is MNHEY, CDR2 SMNVEV, per germline (reference sequence). This CDR3 is built from 13 residues. CDR3 sequence reads: CASSLSSQYEQYF. The CDR3 DNA reads as TGTGCCAGCAGTTTATCCTCCCAGTACGAGCAGTACTTC.

The chain joins TRBV11-2 to TRBJ2-5, with a tentative D call TRBD2 (6 bases). The germline V gene encodes CDR1 SGHAT and CDR2 FQNNGV. Trimming removed 5 bases from V and 2 bases from J, with 18 bases in between. The CDR3 is made up of 16 amino acids. In DNA, the CDR3 is TGTGCCAGCAGCCCGGACCCGGGACTTCCACAAGAGACCCAGTACTTC. Its protein is CASSPDPGLPQETQYF.

The CDR3 sequence: CASRGLDTQYF. CDR3 bases: TGTGCCAGCAGGGGCTTGGATACGCAGTATTTT. The V and J genes are TRBV11-2 and TRBJ2-3, with D unresolved. In germline, CDR1 is SGHAT, CDR2 FQNNGV. The CDR3 extends over 11 amino acids. V was clipped by 6 bases and J by 6 bases, with 7 bases between them.

The chain couples TRBV9 to TRBJ1-6, with 7 nucleotides matching TRBD1. V dropped 3 bases and J dropped 0; count of bases not matched to a gene: 6. The CDR3 length is 17 residues. Germline CDR1 SGDLS, CDR2 YYNGEE. CDR3 residues: CASSERGQSSYNSPLHF. CDR3 DNA: TGTGCCAGCAGCGAAAGGGGACAGAGCTCCTATAATTCACCCCTCCACTTT.

The chain employs TRBV7-9 and TRBJ1-1; maybe TRBD1 (6 bases). There are 15 residues in the CDR3. The V end lost 4 bases, the J end lost 1 base, and 13 bases lay between the germline ends. CDR1 is SEHNR and CDR2 is FQNEAQ in the germline V gene (reference sequence). The CDR3, as DNA: TGTGCCAGCAGCTCGGGGAGGGGGTCGAACACTGAAGCTTTCTTT. Translating it yields CASSSGRGSNTEAFF.

This clone was recorded once. Other DNA sequences from this sample encode an identical CDR3 as well. The chain combines TRBV25-1 with TRBJ2-7; the D is unclear. The CDR3 has 10 residues. Germline CDR1 MGHDK, CDR2 SYGVNS. V lost 5 bases and J 1 base, leaving 0 bases between the germline ends. The CDR3 protein is CASSSYEQYF. The CDR3 DNA is TGTGCCAGCAGTTCCTACGAGCAGTACTTC.

J is TRBJ1-2 and V is TRBV27, with 10 bases identical to TRBD1. The CDR3 totals 13 residues. Unmatched junction bases numbered 7, after V lost 7 bases and J lost 8 bases. Germline-derived CDR1 and CDR2 are MNHEY and SMNVEV (reference sequence). The CDR3 reads CASTPTGGEGYTF. CDR3 nucleotide sequence: TGTGCCAGCACCCCGACAGGGGGCGAAGGCTACACCTTC.

This chain connects TRBV5-5 to TRBJ1-1; possibly TRBD1 for D (5 bases). Germline CDR1 SGHKS, CDR2 YYEKEE (reference sequence). Trimming took 5 bases from V and 1 from J, leaving 12 bases between them. The CDR3 loop spans 14 amino acids. CDR3: CASSLGAENTEAFF. The CDR3 region has the DNA TGTGCCAGCAGTCTCGGGGCCGAGAACACTGAAGCTTTCTTT. Filled out from reference TRBV5-5 and TRBJ1-1, the complete variable domain reads DAGVTQSPTHLIKTRGQQVTLRCSPISGHKSVSWYQQVLGQGPQFIFQYYEKEERGRGNFPDRFSARQFPNYSSELNVNALLLGDSALYLCASSLGAENTEAFFGQGTRLTVV.